These T cell receptor beta chains were read from a single sample in a study of human T cells and chemical hapten exposure. TCRdb redid the calling of the RACE reads with MiXCR, one entry per CDR3 protein. The sample records about 42,000 distinct CDR3 sequences, more than 8.5% being singletons. The input for sequencing was whole blood, taken in connection with sensitization to the hapten diphenylcyclopropenone (DPC). The receptor set was obtained from a woman in her forties with alopecia areata. Some clones in this sample may be carry-over from other donors' samples. CDR3s leave out the opening cysteine and the closing phenylalanine or tryptophan. Fields, in order: CDR3 length, J gene, V gene, CDR3 protein.

>11|TRBJ1-1|TRBV7-6
ASSSLGTGEAF
>15|TRBJ2-5|TRBV6-2/TRBV6-3
ASSYQVAGGLQETQY
>10|TRBJ2-3|TRBV7-3
ASSLTAGTQY
>12|TRBJ1-1|TRBV29-1
SVELGTGAYEAF
>14|TRBJ2-7|TRBV29-1
SVVGTGGVSSYEQY
>11|TRBJ1-1|TRBV5-1
ASTGQENTEAF
>10|TRBJ2-5|TRBV5-1
ASSPSQETQY
>13|TRBJ2-3|TRBV11-2
ASSLDGGQIDTQY
>11|TRBJ2-7|TRBV27
ASSIAGYPEQY
>13|TRBJ2-3|TRBV4-3
ASAQSGTRERTQY
>10|TRBJ1-4|TRBV5-5
ASSPRGEKLF
>14|TRBJ2-7|TRBV9
ASSATPGPASYEQY
>12|TRBJ2-6|TRBV7-3
ASSLRAGANVLT
>12|TRBJ1-2|TRBV5-6
ASTPRGVGYGYT
>11|TRBJ2-1|TRBV27
ASRGPPYNEQF
>13|TRBJ1-5|TRBV4-2
ASSPPTGNNQPQH
>14|TRBJ2-1|TRBV6-5
ASRLLAGGSYNEQF
>13|TRBJ2-1|TRBV12-3/TRBV12-4
ASSNPTGAENEQF
>13|TRBJ1-2|TRBV12-3/TRBV12-4
ASSFSGRGAYGYT
>12|TRBJ2-3|TRBV6-4
ASSDSKGADTQY
>11|TRBJ1-4|TRBV18
ASSPYVNEKLF
>12|TRBJ1-1|TRBV29-1
SVDRGALNTEAF
>13|TRBJ2-2|TRBV7-3
ASSLSGGPTGELF
>11|TRBJ1-6|TRBV5-1
ASRTDGNSPLH
>12|TRBJ1-2|TRBV7-2
ASSRPGAFYGYT
>11|TRBJ2-5|TRBV28
ASSLPRVETQY
>12|TRBJ2-5|TRBV20-1
SAGVGGVQETQY
>11|TRBJ2-7|TRBV28
ASLGGNGYEQY
>14|TRBJ2-2|TRBV6-2/TRBV6-3
ASSPPDRGDTGELF
>14|TRBJ2-7|TRBV7-2
ASSSDSLSSLGSQY
>15|TRBJ1-2|TRBV4-1
ASSQPWLREANYGYT
>10|TRBJ1-5|TRBV28
ASRSGNQPQH
>11|TRBJ2-3|TRBV2
ATRPGSTDTQY
>10|TRBJ2-5|TRBV29-1
SVGAQKETQY
>14|TRBJ1-6|TRBV18
ASSPQKDRGDSPLH
>10|TRBJ1-6|TRBV7-9
ASSLAEGELH
>13|TRBJ1-6|TRBV5-4
ASSLAPGPDSPLH
>11|TRBJ2-3|TRBV9
ASGTGMEDTQY
>13|TRBJ1-1|TRBV5-1
ASSSGLQGGTEAF
>13|TRBJ1-1|TRBV4-1
ASSQGIVRYTEAF
>11|TRBJ1-6|TRBV12-3/TRBV12-4
ASSRQGSSPLH
>9|TRBJ1-2|TRBV6-1
ASSRTVGYT
>11|TRBJ1-3|TRBV28
AAYGGGRNTIY
>12|TRBJ2-3|TRBV18
ASSPDRAADTQY
>12|TRBJ1-5|TRBV2
ASSERKSNQPQH
>13|TRBJ2-1|TRBV6-1
ASSGPEGAYNEQF
>11|TRBJ2-1|TRBV7-9
ASSRTGMNEQF
>12|TRBJ2-7|TRBV4-2
ASSQERPSDEQY
>14|TRBJ2-1|TRBV7-9
ASSFPGLAGGAEQF
>10|TRBJ1-2|TRBV10-2
ASSEGNYGYT
>11|TRBJ1-1|TRBV11-2
ASSFDPNTEAF
>13|TRBJ2-1|TRBV5-5
ASSPQRTGHYEQF
>12|TRBJ2-3|TRBV11-2
ASSTGGPGDTQY
>13|TRBJ1-6|TRBV5-1
ASSLADIRNSPLH